These 21 T cell receptor beta chains were sequenced from one sample in a study of T-cell memory formation after mild COVID-19. TCRdb used MiXCR to reprocess the 5' RACE reads, holding one entry per CDR3 protein. The sample includes hundreds of thousands of distinct CDR3 sequences, 28% of them seen just once. The sequencing input was PBMCs or a T cell subset sorted from them (not recorded which). These receptors originate from an adult woman who had mild COVID-19 (a few samples of this study predate the infection). Cell type and time point are not known.

This clonotype was observed many times. The chain combines TRBV7-9 with TRBJ2-3; the D gene is possibly TRBD1 (5 bases). CDR1 and CDR2 from the germline V gene are SEHNR and FQNEAQ (reference sequence). Trimming removed 0 bases from V and 5 bases from J, with 6 bases in between. This CDR3 spans 13 amino acids. CDR3 in amino acids: CASSLAGVDTQYF. In nucleotides, the CDR3 is TGTGCCAGCAGCTTAGCAGGGGTAGATACGCAGTATTTT.

For the CDR3, the DNA is TGTGCCAGCAGCCTGGGACTATCGGCAACCGACGAGCAGTACTTC. Translated, it gives CASSLGLSATDEQYF. The V and J genes are TRBV7-9 and TRBJ2-7, with TRBD2 matching over 7 bases. After removal of 5 bases from V and 5 bases from J, the junction contained 12 bases not matched to a gene. This CDR3 is built from 15 residues. The germline CDR1 and CDR2 sequences are SEHNR and FQNEAQ (reference sequence).

This chain joins TRBV6-5 and TRBJ2-3; D is unresolved. The CDR3 totals 12 residues. Trimming removed 8 bases from V and 6 bases from J, with 12 bases in between. Looked up from germline, CDR1 is MNHEY and CDR2 is SVGAGI. The CDR3 loop is CASGRPGDTQYF. The CDR3 nucleotides are TGTGCCAGCGGTCGGCCTGGGGATACGCAGTATTTT.

This clonotype was observed a handful of times. The chain uses TRBV10-3 and TRBJ2-1, with unresolved D. V was trimmed by 4 bases and J by 8 bases, leaving 12 bases between them. The CDR3 totals 13 residues. Germline CDR1 reads ENHRY; CDR2 reads SYGVKD. As DNA, the CDR3 is TGTGCCATCAGTGTCCTTCACGAGGATGAGCAGTTCTTC. This codes for CAISVLHEDEQFF.

The rearrangement uses TRBV7-6 and TRBJ2-5, with D perhaps TRBD2 (5 bases). The CDR3 spans 16 residues. Germline V gene data show CDR1 as SGHVS and CDR2 as FNYEAQ. Trimming pared 1 base from V and 2 bases from J, leaving 14 bases between. As DNA, the CDR3 is TGTGCCAGCAGCTTAGTCTTTCGGGGTACTCAAGAGACCCAGTACTTC. Amino acid sequence: CASSLVFRGTQETQYF.

This clonotype has only a few counts. In DNA, the CDR3 is TGTGCCAGCAGTAACACAGGGATTGGAACTGAAGCTTTCTTT. Translated: CASSNTGIGTEAFF. The J gene is TRBJ1-1, the V gene TRBV7-8; the D gene is possibly TRBD1 (6 bases). Germline-derived CDR1 and CDR2 are SGHVS and FQNEAQ. The V end lost 6 bases, the J end lost 5 bases, and 16 bases lay between the germline ends. The CDR3 contains 14 residues.

This clonotype was detected a few times. The rearrangement joins TRBV15 to TRBJ2-5, with D perhaps TRBD2 (5 bases). Trimming took 0 bases from V and 3 from J, leaving 14 bases between them. Germline CDR1 is LNHNV and CDR2 is YYDKDF (reference sequence). This CDR3 is 16 amino acids long. The CDR3 DNA follows: TGTGCCACCAGCAGAGATCAGAGGGTAAAGAAAGAGACCCAGTACTTC. As protein: CATSRDQRVKKETQYF.

The rearrangement uses TRBV7-2 and TRBJ2-3; D remains ambiguous. Trimming shortened V by 3 bases and J by 3 bases, and 13 bases separated the two germline ends. The CDR3 length is 15 residues. The germline V gene encodes CDR1 SGHTA and CDR2 FQGNSA. DNA for the CDR3: TGTGCCAGCAGCTTCCAACCTAGTAGGACAGATACGCAGTATTTT. It encodes CASSFQPSRTDTQYF.

CDR3 coding DNA: TGCAGCCTAACGCAACTGAGCTACGAGCAGTACTTC. It yields the protein CSLTQLSYEQYF. V usage is TRBV29-1 and J usage is TRBJ2-7; D unresolved. The V end was cut by 8 bases, the J end by 3 bases, with 14 bases between. This CDR3 spans 12 amino acids. Germline-derived CDR1 and CDR2 are SQVTM and ANQGSEA.

The V gene is TRBV29-1, the J gene TRBJ2-1, with 7 bases aligning to TRBD1. The CDR3 contains 12 residues. Trimming removed 4 bases from V and 7 bases from J; junction bases left unmatched: 4. Per germline, CDR1 SQVTM and CDR2 ANQGSEA. The CDR3 bases are TGCAGCGTTGGACAGGGTATGAATGAGCAGTTCTTC. Translation: CSVGQGMNEQFF.

The genes are TRBV12-3 or TRBV12-4 and TRBJ2-1; possibly TRBD1 for D (5 bases). V was cut by 7 bases and J by 4 bases, with 14 bases left in between. CDR3 length: 14 residues. CDR3 in DNA: TGTGCCAGCACCCATGGGGCTGGGTACAATGAGCAGTTCTTC. The encoded protein is CASTHGAGYNEQFF.

In this sample, this clonotype turned up a few times. The chain is built from TRBV7-6 and TRBJ2-5; 11 nucleotides agree with TRBD1. The CDR3 has 20 amino acids. V was pared by 5 bases and J by 2 bases, with 19 bases of the junction left unmatched. The V gene's germline CDR1 is SGHVS and CDR2 FNYEAQ. The chain's CDR3 is CASSPRARGPGQGEQETQYF. DNA for the CDR3: TGTGCCAGCAGCCCTCGCGCCAGGGGACCGGGACAGGGGGAACAAGAGACCCAGTACTTC.

This rearrangement joins TRBV19 to TRBJ1-2, with 7 bases aligning to TRBD1. This CDR3 contains 16 residues. V lost 4 bases and J lost 0; bases outside the gene matches: 8. Germline loops: CDR1 LNHDA, CDR2 SQIVND (reference sequence). This chain's CDR3 is CASSTTQGIANYGYTF. The DNA of the CDR3 is TGTGCCAGTAGTACGACACAGGGGATCGCTAACTATGGCTACACCTTC.

This clonotype turned up a few times. The chain uses TRBV6-6 and TRBJ2-5, with 10 positions matching TRBD2. This CDR3 comprises 15 residues. V shed 4 bases and J 4 bases; nucleotides not matched to a gene: 6. Germline CDR1 and CDR2: MNHNY and SVGAGI (reference sequence). The CDR3 sequence is CASSLTSGATETQYF. CDR3 nucleotide sequence: TGTGCCAGCAGTTTAACTAGCGGGGCGACAGAGACCCAGTACTTC.

Only a few counts were recorded for this clonotype. This chain connects TRBV4-3 to TRBJ2-3, with D unclear. The CDR3 length is 16 residues. CDR1 is LGHNA and CDR2 is YSLEER in the germline V gene. Trimming took 1 base from V and 1 from J, leaving 12 bases between them. CDR3 nucleotides: TGCGCCAGCAGCCAAGTCATACAAGCCCGCACAGATACGCAGTATTTT. As protein: CASSQVIQARTDTQYF.

V gene TRBV15 combines with J gene TRBJ2-5; weak D call: TRBD1 (6 bases). The CDR3 sequence is 14 residues long. V gave up 0 bases and J gave up 5 bases, with 10 bases separating them. From germline, CDR1 is LNHNV and CDR2 YYDKDF (reference sequence). The CDR3 loop is CATSRERGIETQYF. The CDR3 bases are TGTGCCACCAGCAGAGAGAGGGGGATTGAGACCCAGTACTTC.

The V gene is TRBV4-3, the J gene TRBJ2-2; TRBD1 is a possible D gene (6 bases). Deletions cut 1 base from V and 6 bases from J, with 15 bases between. CDR1 and CDR2 from the germline V gene are LGHNA and YSLEER. The CDR3 covers 16 residues. CDR3 in amino acids: CASSQGLGTFPGELFF. The CDR3 DNA reads as TGCGCCAGCAGCCAAGGGCTAGGGACATTCCCCGGGGAGCTGTTTTTT.

This clonotype has just a few counts. CDR3 sequence reads: CASSLTAGVMDEQFF. CDR3 nucleotide sequence: TGTGCCAGCAGCCTGACGGCGGGAGTTATGGATGAGCAGTTCTTC. The rearrangement uses TRBV11-3 and TRBJ2-1; 7 positions match TRBD2. Germline lookup yields CDR1 SGHNT and CDR2 YENEEA. The CDR3 is made up of 15 amino acids. Trimming at V came to 5 bases and at J to 8 bases, leaving 12 bases not matched to a gene.

This clonotype was observed a few times. The chain couples TRBV18 to TRBJ2-1; 8 positions match TRBD2. The V segment lost 2 bases and the J segment 1 base; nucleotides outside the gene matches: 4. The CDR3 has 16 residues. Germline lookup yields CDR1 KGHSH and CDR2 LQKENI. The CDR3 DNA reads TGTGCCAGCTCACCATTAGTAGCGGGGTCCTACAATGAGCAGTTCTTC. Translation gives CASSPLVAGSYNEQFF.

In DNA form, the CDR3 reads TGCAGTGCTGGGCCTACTAGCTCTCCATACAATGAGCAGTTCTTC. Amino acids: CSAGPTSSPYNEQFF. The V call is TRBV20-1, the J call TRBJ2-1; a weak D match, TRBD2 (6 bases). Trimming took off 5 bases at V and 4 bases at J, with 18 bases between the two ends. The CDR3 extends over 15 amino acids. Germline CDR1 and CDR2: DFQATT and SNEGSKA (reference sequence).

The CDR3 nucleotides read TGTGCCACCAGTGACGGACAGTTCTGGAATGGCTACACCTTC. Translating gives CATSDGQFWNGYTF. The chain couples TRBV24-1 to TRBJ1-2; D may be TRBD1 (6 bases). CDR1 KGHDR and CDR2 SFDVKD come from the germline V gene. The CDR3 is 14 residues long. The V gene lost 4 bases and the J gene lost 6 bases, with 14 bases spanning the gap.